The rows below give T cell receptor beta chains drawn from one sample of a study of cytomegalovirus exposure and HLA in healthy donors. Only in-frame clones appear in the TCRdb table, and some are missing; sequencing was by immunoSEQ multiplex PCR. The data contain more than 150,000 clones, roughly 82% of them seen just once; the ten biggest clones take up 2.6%. The sample taken for sequencing was PBMCs. The receptor set was obtained from a woman aged 50 to 60 in good health and CMV-seropositive. CDR3s include the opening cysteine and the closing phenylalanine or tryptophan. D genes are given only for firm matches. Size is stated for part of the rows, as once, few or many counts, or as a class when the clone is expanded.

J,D,V,size,DNA,CDR3
TRBJ1-2,NA,TRBV9,NA,TGTGCCAGCAGCGATCAAGGGGAGGGGTATTATGGCTACACCTTC,CASSDQGEGYYGYTF
TRBJ1-2,NA,TRBV19,NA,TGTGCCAGTAGGCTAATGGAACTAGCTAACTATGGCTACACCTTC,CASRLMELANYGYTF
TRBJ1-1,NA,TRBV6-5,NA,TGTGCCAGCGGTCAGGTAAACACTGAAGCTTTCTTT,CASGQVNTEAFF
TRBJ1-1,NA,TRBV19,NA,TGTGCCAGTAGTTTAAGGACAGCGATGAACACTGAAGCTTTCTTT,CASSLRTAMNTEAFF
TRBJ1-1,NA,TRBV18,few,TGTGCCAGCTCACCGCGGTATGCGTGGAACACTGAAGCTTTCTTT,CASSPRYAWNTEAFF
TRBJ2-3,TRBD2,TRBV9,once,TGTGCCAGCAGCGTAGATCCTAGCGGGGTCGCAGATACGCAGTATTTT,CASSVDPSGVADTQYF
TRBJ2-7,NA,TRBV6-5,NA,TGTGCCAGCAGTTACTCGGGGGGGCAAGAGCAGTACTTC,CASSYSGGQEQYF
TRBJ2-3,TRBD2,TRBV7-9,NA,TGTGCCAGCAGCCCTCCCCGTAGCGGGGGCGGAGATACGCAGTATTTT,CASSPPRSGGGDTQYF
TRBJ1-3,TRBD1,TRBV19,few,TGTGCCACCAAACAGGGGGCTGCTGGAAACACCATATATTTT,CATKQGAAGNTIYF
TRBJ1-3,TRBD1,TRBV5-1,NA,TGCGCCAGCTCGGGACAGGGGGGAAACACCATATATTTT,CASSGQGGNTIYF
TRBJ2-3,TRBD1,TRBV6-5,NA,TGTGCCAGCAGTGGGGGACAGGTTTTCGCAGATACGCAGTATTTT,CASSGGQVFADTQYF
TRBJ2-5,NA,TRBV2,NA,TGTGCCGGGGGGGACACGAGCTCCGGGACCCAGTACTTC,CAGGDTSSGTQYF
TRBJ2-3,TRBD2,TRBV7-9,NA,TGTGCCAGCAGCCCCGGACTAGCGGGTGGCACAGATACGCAGTATTTT,CASSPGLAGGTDTQYF
TRBJ2-1,NA,TRBV7-2,NA,TGTGCCAGCAGCTTAGCTTCGGTTGACAATGAGCAGTTCTTC,CASSLASVDNEQFF
TRBJ1-4,NA,TRBV7-9,NA,TGTGCCAGCAGCCCGGGGGAGACCATGGGGGAAAAACTGTTTTTT,CASSPGETMGEKLFF
TRBJ1-1,TRBD1,TRBV7-3,NA,TGTGCCAGCAGCTTATACAGGGGTACCACTGAAGCTTTCTTT,CASSLYRGTTEAFF
TRBJ2-7,TRBD1,TRBV5-1,NA,TGCGCCAGCAGCTTGGGGGGGACAGGGGTCTCCTACGAGCAGTACTTC,CASSLGGTGVSYEQYF
TRBJ2-5,NA,TRBV1,NA,TGCACCAGCAGCCACCAATGGGCCCAGCAGACCCAGTACTTC,CTSSHQWAQQTQYF
TRBJ1-5,TRBD1,TRBV19,once,TGTGCCAGTAGTCCCTGGACAGGGGACCAGCCCCAGCATTTT,CASSPWTGDQPQHF
TRBJ2-7,TRBD1,TRBV7-9,NA,TGTTCCAGCAGCTTTATAACCTTGGGACAGGGTTACGAGCAGTACTTC,CSSSFITLGQGYEQYF
TRBJ2-5,TRBD2,TRBV27,NA,TGTGCCAGCAGTCGACGTACTAGCGGGGGGGCCAGGATTCAAGAGACCCAGTACTTC,CASSRRTSGGARIQETQYF
TRBJ1-3,TRBD1,TRBV27,NA,TGTGCCAGCAGTCTACAGGGGGCTGGAAACACCATATATTTT,CASSLQGAGNTIYF
TRBJ2-7,NA,TRBV7-2,NA,TGTGCCAGCAGCTTGGGGCGCCCGGGCTACGAGCAGTACTTC,CASSLGRPGYEQYF
TRBJ2-7,TRBD2,TRBV7-2,NA,TGTGCCAGCAGCTTCAGGCGGGGGAGCTCCTACGAGCAGTACTTC,CASSFRRGSSYEQYF
TRBJ2-3,NA,TRBV10-3,NA,TGTGCCATCAGTGGACAAGGGGCAGATACGCAGTATTTT,CAISGQGADTQYF
TRBJ1-1,TRBD1,TRBV27,few,TGTGCCAGCAGTTTGCACAGGGGGGGCACTGAAGCTTTCTTT,CASSLHRGGTEAFF
TRBJ2-1,NA,TRBV29-1,NA,TGCAGCGTTGAGCGAAGCTCCTACAATGAGCAGTTCTTC,CSVERSSYNEQFF
TRBJ2-7,TRBD1,TRBV5-1,NA,TGCGCCAGCACTCGACAGGGGGCGAACGAGCAGTACTTC,CASTRQGANEQYF
TRBJ1-5,NA,TRBV10-1,NA,TGCGCCAGCAGCCTCCAGGTTAGCAATCAGCCCCAGCATTTT,CASSLQVSNQPQHF
TRBJ1-3,TRBD1,TRBV18,NA,TGTGCCAGCTCCCAAGACAGGGGGCAACCCTCTGGAAACACCATATATTTT,CASSQDRGQPSGNTIYF
TRBJ2-3,TRBD1,TRBV5-4,NA,TGTGCCAGCAGCTTGGGCGGGACAGGGTTAACAGATACGCAGTATTTT,CASSLGGTGLTDTQYF
TRBJ1-2,NA,TRBV29-1,NA,TGCAGCGTTGAAGGGGAGGGTTCTGATGGCTACACCTTC,CSVEGEGSDGYTF
TRBJ1-6,NA,TRBV5-1,once,TGCGCCAGCAGCTTGACAGGGTTTAGTTTAAATTCACCCCTCCACTTT,CASSLTGFSLNSPLHF
TRBJ2-2,TRBD1,TRBV5-1,NA,TGCGCCAGCAGCCCAGGACAGGCCAACACCGGGGAGCTGTTTTTT,CASSPGQANTGELFF
TRBJ1-1,NA,TRBV5-1,NA,TGCGCCAGCAGCTTGGAGTCAGAGGTGAACACTGAAGCTTTCTTT,CASSLESEVNTEAFF
TRBJ2-7,TRBD2,TRBV6-1,NA,TGTGCCAGCAGCCGGGGGGGGGCTTTCGCCGTCGAGCAGTACTTC,CASSRGGAFAVEQYF
TRBJ1-3,NA,TRBV6-5,NA,TGTGCCAGCGACAGAAGGTCTGGAAACACCATATATTTT,CASDRRSGNTIYF
TRBJ1-3,NA,TRBV27,once,TGTGCCAGCAGTCCTGCCGGGAGCTCTGGAAACACCATATATTTT,CASSPAGSSGNTIYF
TRBJ2-7,TRBD1,TRBV15,NA,TGTGCCACCAGCAGAGATTCCGGACAGGGAACCGAGCAGTACTTC,CATSRDSGQGTEQYF
TRBJ1-4,TRBD1,TRBV7-9,NA,TGTGCCAGCAGCCCGGGACAGGGGAATGAAAAACTGTTTTTT,CASSPGQGNEKLFF
TRBJ2-2,TRBD1,TRBV15,NA,TGTGCCACCAGCAGAGGATCTACAGGGGGGCACACCGGGGAGCTGTTTTTT,CATSRGSTGGHTGELFF
TRBJ2-5,NA,TRBV18,NA,TGTGCCAGCTCACTTTTAATAGGGGCAGACCAAGAGACCCAGTACTTC,CASSLLIGADQETQYF
TRBJ1-1,NA,TRBV6-5,NA,TGTGCCAGCAGTTCTACAGGGTTAGGGGACACTGAAGCTTTCTTT,CASSSTGLGDTEAFF
TRBJ2-5,NA,TRBV29-1,NA,TGCAGCGTTGAACGGGCAGGGGTCGAGGAGACCCAGTACTTC,CSVERAGVEETQYF
TRBJ2-7,NA,TRBV19,NA,TGTGCCAGTAGTATGTCGGGTAACCGTCCGTACGAGCAGTACTTC,CASSMSGNRPYEQYF
TRBJ2-3,NA,TRBV27,NA,TGTGCCAGCAGTTTGGCGCCGGGGTTCACAGATACGCAGTATTTT,CASSLAPGFTDTQYF
TRBJ2-2,TRBD1,TRBV7-8,NA,TGTGCCAGCAGACCCCAGGGGACAGGATACACCGGGGAGCTGTTTTTT,CASRPQGTGYTGELFF
TRBJ2-3,NA,TRBV5-1,few,TGCGCCAGCAGCTTCGGACAGGGAGGGGATACGCAGTATTTT,CASSFGQGGDTQYF
TRBJ1-2,NA,TRBV5-4,NA,TGTGCCAGCAGCTTGGGGCAGGGGAACTATGGCTACACCTTC,CASSLGQGNYGYTF
TRBJ2-1,TRBD2,TRBV7-8,NA,TGTGCCAGCAGCTCGGGACTAGCGGGGCCGCGGGAGCAGTTCTTC,CASSSGLAGPREQFF
TRBJ2-3,TRBD2,TRBV9,NA,TGTGCCAGCAGCGTCCTAGCGGGGGGGTGGACAGATACGCAGTATTTT,CASSVLAGGWTDTQYF
TRBJ1-2,NA,TRBV13,NA,TGTGCCAGCAGCCCCGGGACTGGGACGCCACTATGGCAGGGCTACACCTTC,CASSPGTGTPLWQGYTF
TRBJ2-1,TRBD1,TRBV18,NA,TGTGCCAGCTCACCGCGGGACAGGGGATTCTACAATGAGCAGTTCTTC,CASSPRDRGFYNEQFF
TRBJ2-7,TRBD1,TRBV7-9,NA,TGTGCCAGCAGCTTAGATGGGACAGTCTACGAGCAGTACTTC,CASSLDGTVYEQYF
TRBJ2-2,TRBD2,TRBV6-5,NA,TGTGCCACCGCCGGGGTAGCGGGGGGCCCCGGGGAGCTGTTTTTT,CATAGVAGGPGELFF
TRBJ1-3,NA,TRBV28,few,TGTGCCAGCAGTTCCAGGGGTTGGTCAGGAAACACCATATATTTT,CASSSRGWSGNTIYF
TRBJ1-2,TRBD1,TRBV7-9,NA,TGTTCCAGCAGCTTAGCCGGGACAGGGACCCCCTATGGCTACACCTTC,CSSSLAGTGTPYGYTF
TRBJ2-5,NA,TRBV6-5,NA,TGTGCCAGCAGATCCCGGGACTTTTACCAAGAGACCCAGTACTTC,CASRSRDFYQETQYF
TRBJ2-3,NA,TRBV7-9,NA,TGTGCCAGCAGCCACGGGGTGGGTGAGGAAGATACGCAGTATTTT,CASSHGVGEEDTQYF